Below, 10 T cell receptor beta chains from the same sample are listed, as sequenced in a study of T cells of healthy individuals. TCRdb passed the 5' RACE reads through MiXCR, listing each CDR3 protein once. The sample lists around 53,000 distinct CDR3 sequences, roughly 15% occurring once. The receptor set was obtained from a human donor in good health.

Many counts were recorded for this clonotype. This chain connects TRBV14 to TRBJ2-7, with D tentatively TRBD1 or TRBD2 (5 bases each). CDR3 length: 14 amino acids. CDR1 and CDR2 (germline): SGHDN, FVKESK. Trimming pared 0 bases from V and 9 bases from J, leaving 15 bases between. The CDR3, as DNA: TGTGCCAGCAGCCAAGATGGGACCCCAGCAGGGCAGTACTTC. Translated: CASSQDGTPAGQYF.

This clonotype is classed as medium-sized. The CDR3 bases are TGTGCCAGCAGATCGATTTACGGTAGCACAGATACGCAGTATTTT. Protein: CASRSIYGSTDTQYF. The V gene is TRBV6-2 or TRBV6-3, the J gene TRBJ2-3, with D unresolved. Trimming pared 6 bases from V and 0 bases from J, leaving 13 bases between. The CDR3 length is 15 residues. Germline V gene sequence: CDR1 MNHEY, CDR2 SVGEGT.

This clonotype has only a few counts. J is TRBJ2-1 and V is TRBV20-1; 13 nucleotides line up with TRBD2. Germline CDR1 is DFQATT and CDR2 is SNEGSKA (reference sequence). The V gene end was trimmed by 6 bases and the J gene end by 9 bases; junction bases not matched to a gene: 11. This CDR3 is built from 15 residues. CDR3 sequence: CSAYGLAGADGEQFF. The CDR3 nucleotides read TGCAGTGCGTACGGACTAGCGGGAGCCGATGGTGAGCAGTTCTTC.

This sequence joins TRBV6-5 and TRBJ1-6; 9 nucleotides align to TRBD1. The germline V gene has CDR1 MNHEY and CDR2 SVGAGI. Losses at the gene ends were 5 bases for V and 2 bases for J; bases not matched to a gene: 4. The CDR3 sequence is 16 residues long. The CDR3 spells CASSRQGDAYNSPLHF. The CDR3 nucleotides read TGTGCCAGCAGTCGACAGGGGGACGCCTATAATTCACCCCTCCACTTT.

This clonotype came up many times. The V gene is TRBV6-1, the J gene TRBJ1-1; D uncertain. The germline V gene has CDR1 MNHNS and CDR2 SASEGT. V gave up 7 bases and J gave up 1 base, with 10 bases separating them. The CDR3 loop spans 13 amino acids. Written as DNA, the CDR3 is TGTGCCAGCAAGAAGGTGTCGAACACTGAAGCTTTCTTT. Translated: CASKKVSNTEAFF.

This clonotype was recorded at least ten times. V and J are TRBV3-2 and TRBJ2-1; the table's D call, TRBD1, was not checked against the DNA. TRBV3-2 is a recognized pseudogene. CDR3 size: 17 residues. The CDR3 sequence is CASSPDQGTSSYNEQFF. As DNA, the CDR3 is TGTGCCAGCAGCCCAGATCAGGGGACGAGCTCCTACAATGAGCAGTTCTTC.

There are many counts of this clonotype. This chain connects TRBV20-1 to TRBJ1-1; D may be TRBD1 (6 bases). Per germline, CDR1 DFQATT and CDR2 SNEGSKA (reference sequence). The CDR3 runs 12 residues. V was shortened by 5 bases and J by 3 bases, with 10 bases between the two germline ends. The chain's CDR3 is CSARRQDTEAFF. In DNA, the CDR3 is TGCAGTGCTCGAAGACAGGACACTGAAGCTTTCTTT.

This clonotype came up many times. The rearrangement links TRBV20-1 to TRBJ2-5; TRBD2 matches 9 bases. Looked up from germline, CDR1 is DFQATT and CDR2 is SNEGSKA (reference sequence). CDR3 length: 15 amino acids. With V trimmed by 6 bases and J by 1 base, 9 bases remained unmatched. The chain's CDR3 is CSAPPSGRPQETQYF. The CDR3 DNA reads as TGCAGTGCCCCGCCAAGCGGGAGGCCCCAAGAGACCCAGTACTTC.

The chain has TRBV7-2 and TRBJ2-2; TRBD2 matches 7 bases. There are 15 residues in the CDR3. The junction had 9 bases not matched to a gene; V was cut back by 8 bases and J by 3 bases. Germline CDR1 is SGHTA and CDR2 is FQGNSA. The CDR3 DNA follows: TGTGCCAGCTTCCAGAGGAGCGGGGACACCGGGGAGCTGTTTTTT. This sequence encodes CASFQRSGDTGELFF.

This clonotype has more than one count but fewer than ten. This chain connects TRBV4-3 to TRBJ2-2; D is uncertain. This CDR3 contains 13 residues. V was trimmed by 0 bases and J by 7 bases, leaving 6 bases between them. In germline, CDR1 is LGHNA, CDR2 YSLEER. In nucleotides, the CDR3 is TGCGCCAGCAGCCAAGATTTAGACGGGGAGCTGTTTTTT. Amino acid sequence: CASSQDLDGELFF.